The source of this T cell receptor (beta chain) is a study of T cells in Graves' hyperthyroidism and ophthalmopathy. RNA transcripts were the template for amplifying TCR beta CDR3 regions. Carried out on the TCR CDR3, a first-round RT-PCR used the HTBI primer set. MiXCR, applied by TCRdb to the multiplex PCR reads, yields one record per CDR3 protein. The table has roughly 800,000 distinct CDR3 sequences, 38% seen once. The germline V gene encodes CDR1 MGHDK and CDR2 SYGVNS. The CDR3 totals 13 residues. The V end lost 10 bases, the J end lost 5 bases, and 18 bases lay between the germline ends. Absent ophthalmopathy progression within 18 months defined stable Graves' hyperthyroidism.

This TCR was sampled from a man aged 18 to 29 with Graves' hyperthyroidism. Input material: blood. The chain has TRBV25-1 and TRBJ2-7; possible D gene TRBD1, 7 bases. The CDR3 DNA follows: TGTGCCACTTCTGTAGCAGGGGGGAACGAGCAGTACTTC. It specifies CATSVAGGNEQYF.